This TCR beta chain appears in the sequencing data of a study of OX40 agonist ivuxolimab in advanced cancers. For the study at large: A mean age of approximately 58 years, range 23 to 79, was recorded, and roughly 83% were male. There were three patients with partial responses, one having hepatocellular carcinoma and two cutaneous melanoma.

General observations from the study: Among T cells, CD8+ cells averaged more expanded clones than CD4+ cells. Partly responding patients at 0.1-3.0 mg/kg showed some of the smallest clonal expansion.

TCRdb's copy holds only in-frame clones and misses some; the assay was immunoSEQ multiplex PCR. The sample lists about 120,000 clones, 93% occurring once. Worth noting for this clone: Its antigen remains unknown.

Losses at the gene ends were 0 bases for V and 5 bases for J; bases not matched to a gene: 7. Per the germline V gene, CDR1 is SGHTA and CDR2 is FQGNSA. This CDR3 has 16 residues. The receptor's source is an adult with an advanced solid tumor such as melanoma, head and neck, liver or kidney cancer. The source was CD4+ or CD8+ T cells sorted from blood, collected in a trial of the OX40 agonist ivuxolimab. V usage is TRBV7-2 and J usage is TRBJ2-7; 10 nucleotides agree with TRBD2. CDR3 loop: CASSLAALAGVHEQYF. In nucleotides, the CDR3 is TGTGCCAGCAGCTTAGCTGCGCTAGCGGGAGTCCACGAGCAGTACTTC.